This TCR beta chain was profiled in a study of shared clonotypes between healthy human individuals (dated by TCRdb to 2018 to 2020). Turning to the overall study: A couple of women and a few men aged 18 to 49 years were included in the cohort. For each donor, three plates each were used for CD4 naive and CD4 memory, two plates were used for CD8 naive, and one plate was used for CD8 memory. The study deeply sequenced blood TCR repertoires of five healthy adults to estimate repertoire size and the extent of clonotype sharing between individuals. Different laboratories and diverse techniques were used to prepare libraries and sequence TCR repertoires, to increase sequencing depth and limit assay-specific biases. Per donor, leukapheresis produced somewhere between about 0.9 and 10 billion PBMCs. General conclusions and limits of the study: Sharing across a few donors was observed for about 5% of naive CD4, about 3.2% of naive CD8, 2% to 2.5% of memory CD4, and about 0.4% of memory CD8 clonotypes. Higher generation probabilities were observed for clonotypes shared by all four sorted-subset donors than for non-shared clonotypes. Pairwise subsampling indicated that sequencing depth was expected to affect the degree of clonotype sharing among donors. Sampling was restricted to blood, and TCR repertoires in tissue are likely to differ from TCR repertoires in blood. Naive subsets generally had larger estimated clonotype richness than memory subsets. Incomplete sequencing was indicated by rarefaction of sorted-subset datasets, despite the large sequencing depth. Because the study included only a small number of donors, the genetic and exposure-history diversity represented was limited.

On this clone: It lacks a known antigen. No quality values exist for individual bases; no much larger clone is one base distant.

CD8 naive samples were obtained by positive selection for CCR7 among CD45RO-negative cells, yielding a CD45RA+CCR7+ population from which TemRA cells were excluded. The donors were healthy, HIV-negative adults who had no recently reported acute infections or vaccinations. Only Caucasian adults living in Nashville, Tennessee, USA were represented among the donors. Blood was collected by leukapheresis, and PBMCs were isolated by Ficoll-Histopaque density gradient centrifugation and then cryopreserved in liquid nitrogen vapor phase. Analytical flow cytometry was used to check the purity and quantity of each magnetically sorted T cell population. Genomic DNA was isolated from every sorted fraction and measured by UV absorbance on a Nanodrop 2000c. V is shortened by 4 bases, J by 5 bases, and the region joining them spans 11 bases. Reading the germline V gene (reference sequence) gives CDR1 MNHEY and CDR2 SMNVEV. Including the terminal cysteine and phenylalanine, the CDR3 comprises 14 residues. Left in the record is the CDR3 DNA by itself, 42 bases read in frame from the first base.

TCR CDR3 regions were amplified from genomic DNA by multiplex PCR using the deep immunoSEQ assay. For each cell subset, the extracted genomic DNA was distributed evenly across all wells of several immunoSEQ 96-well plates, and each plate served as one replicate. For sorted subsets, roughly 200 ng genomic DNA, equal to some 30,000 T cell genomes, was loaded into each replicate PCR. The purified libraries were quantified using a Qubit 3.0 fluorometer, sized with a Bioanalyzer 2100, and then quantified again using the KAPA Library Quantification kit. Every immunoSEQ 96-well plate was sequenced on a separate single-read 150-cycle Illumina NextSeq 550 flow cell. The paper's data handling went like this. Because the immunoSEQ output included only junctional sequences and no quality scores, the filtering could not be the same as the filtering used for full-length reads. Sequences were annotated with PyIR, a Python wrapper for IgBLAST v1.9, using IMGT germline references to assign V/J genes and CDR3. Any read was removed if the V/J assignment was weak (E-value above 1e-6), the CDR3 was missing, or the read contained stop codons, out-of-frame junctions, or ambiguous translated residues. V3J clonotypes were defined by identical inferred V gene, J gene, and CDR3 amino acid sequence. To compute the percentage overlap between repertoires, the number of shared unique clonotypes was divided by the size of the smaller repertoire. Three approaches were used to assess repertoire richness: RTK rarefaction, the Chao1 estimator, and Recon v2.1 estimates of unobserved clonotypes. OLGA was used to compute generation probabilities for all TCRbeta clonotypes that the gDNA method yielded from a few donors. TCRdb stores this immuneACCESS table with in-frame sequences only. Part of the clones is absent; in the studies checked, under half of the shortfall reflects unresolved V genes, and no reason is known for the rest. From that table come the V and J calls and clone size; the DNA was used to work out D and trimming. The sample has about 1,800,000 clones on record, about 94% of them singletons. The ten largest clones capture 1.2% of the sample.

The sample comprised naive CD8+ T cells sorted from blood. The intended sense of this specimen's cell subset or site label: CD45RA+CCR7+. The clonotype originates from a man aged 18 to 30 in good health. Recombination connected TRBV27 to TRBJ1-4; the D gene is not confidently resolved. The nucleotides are TGTGCCAGCAGTTCGGATGGGATGAATGAAAAACTGTTTTTT. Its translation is CASSSDGMNEKLFF.